This T cell receptor (beta chain) was found in a study of tumor and adjacent non-tumor tissue in lung cancer. The wider study: The cohort had roughly 11 adenocarcinoma, a couple of squamous cell and 1 small cell patients. Approximately 4.2 million productive TCRbeta reads were obtained per sample on average.

No cell sorting was done before RNA was extracted from the tissue. Distant lung tissue was collected more than 3 cm away from the tumor edge. CDR3 length: 15 amino acids. With 5 bases clipped from V and 3 bases from J, the junction kept 5 bases outside the gene matches. CDR1 MNHEY and CDR2 SVGAGI come from the germline V gene. A modified ARM-PCR protocol with three rounds of nested PCR amplified TCRbeta. MiXCR was run by TCRdb on the multiplex PCR reads, yielding one entry per CDR3 protein. The sample has more than 45,000 distinct CDR3 sequences; around 67% are singletons. A remark on this clonotype: This may be a read error, as it is one base from a much larger clone. Lacking the conserved final phenylalanine or tryptophan, this CDR3 likely reflects a read error.

The sequence derives from a woman aged 70-85 years with non-small cell lung cancer. The gene calls are TRBV6-5 and TRBJ1-1; 11 bases map to TRBD1. The sample was distant non-tumor lung tissue. The CDR3 region has the DNA TGTGCCAGCAGTCCGGGACAGGGGGGCTACACTGAAGCTTTCTCT. This sequence encodes CASSPGQGGYTEAFS.